The 32 T cell receptor beta chains given below trace back to one sample, sequenced in a study of T cell responses to AZD1222 COVID-19 vaccine. The table came from immunoSEQ multiplex PCR; TCRdb's copy has only in-frame clones and leaves some out. Of 90,000 to 130,000 clones listed, around 90% are singletons. Material: peripheral blood, obtained 28 days after the second AZD1222 dose. These receptors were collected from an adult who received the AZD1222 COVID-19 vaccine.

V and J are TRBV30 and TRBJ2-7; 8 bases are a match to TRBD1. The CDR3 runs to 16 residues. V shed 0 bases and J 4 bases; nucleotides not matched to a gene: 11. Germline assignment: CDR1 GTSNPN and CDR2 SVGIG (reference sequence). In nucleotides, the CDR3 is TGTGCCTGGAGTGTACGGGGCAGGGGGCTCAATTACGAGCAGTACTTC. It specifies CAWSVRGRGLNYEQYF.

The V call is TRBV11-2, the J call TRBJ1-5; D is possibly TRBD1 (6 bases). Germline V CDR1 and CDR2: SGHAT, FQNNGV. V was cut by 0 bases and J by 2 bases, with 8 bases left in between. This CDR3 has 15 residues. The CDR3 protein is CASSLDRGGNQPQHF. CDR3 in DNA: TGTGCCAGCAGCTTAGATAGGGGGGGCAATCAGCCCCAGCATTTT.

This clone was counted a single time. The chain recombines TRBV4-1 with TRBJ1-5; D is possibly TRBD1 (5 bases). With 0 bases removed from V and 0 bases from J, the gap between germline ends came to 12 bases. From germline, CDR1 is MGHRA and CDR2 YSYEKL. CDR3 length: 17 residues. The CDR3 spells CASSQEGLGGSNQPQHF. CDR3 nucleotides: TGCGCCAGCAGCCAAGAAGGATTGGGGGGTAGCAATCAGCCCCAGCATTTT.

V gene TRBV12-3 or TRBV12-4 combines with J gene TRBJ1-1, with D possibly being TRBD1 (6 bases). The CDR3 loop spans 13 amino acids. V was cut by 7 bases and J by 1 base, with 10 bases left in between. The DNA for the CDR3 is TGTGCCAGCAAACAGACAGGGAACACTGAAGCTTTCTTT. This encodes CASKQTGNTEAFF.

This clone was recorded a few times. The V call is TRBV6-5, the J call TRBJ1-2, with a tentative D call TRBD1 (5 bases). The CDR3 spans 13 residues. Germline CDR1 MNHEY, CDR2 SVGAGI. The V and J ends lost 10 bases and 7 bases respectively, with 19 bases between them. CDR3 nucleotide sequence: TGTGCCACTCTCGTAGGGCAGGGTCGTGGCTACACCTTC. Translating it yields CATLVGQGRGYTF.

The chain links TRBV3-1 (or the pseudogene TRBV3-2) to TRBJ1-2; D call uncertain. Between the trimmed V and J ends, which lost 2 bases and 2 bases, there was a span of 12 bases. CDR1 and CDR2 (germline): LGHDT, YNNKEL (reference sequence). The CDR3 has 15 residues. DNA of the CDR3: TGTGCCAGCAGCCAATCGGGTCCTGGGAACTATGGCTACACCTTC. Protein sequence: CASSQSGPGNYGYTF.

The gene calls are TRBV12-5 and TRBJ2-7, with unresolved D. CDR1 is LGHNT, CDR2 FRNRAP, per germline. The V gene lost 0 bases and the J gene lost 4 bases, with 4 bases spanning the gap. The CDR3 runs to 12 residues. The CDR3 bases are TGTGCTAGTGGTTTGGTACGGTACGAGCAGTACTTC. Encoded protein: CASGLVRYEQYF. The whole variable domain, remainder taken from reference TRBV12-5 and TRBJ2-7, is DARVTQTPRHKVTEMGQEVTMRCQPILGHNTVFWYRQTMMQGLELLAYFRNRAPLDDSGMPKDRFSAEMPDATLATLKIQPSEPRDSAVYFCASGLVRYEQYFGPGTRLTVT.

This clone showed up just once. The chain has TRBV6-6 and TRBJ1-2; 10 nucleotides line up with TRBD1. Germline trimming cut 6 bases from V and 6 bases from J; bases unmatched to any gene: 4. CDR1 and CDR2 from the germline V gene are MNHNY and SVGAGI (reference sequence). CDR3 length: 13 amino acids. The CDR3 reads CASSPGQGDGYTF. The CDR3 nucleotides read TGTGCCAGCAGCCCCGGACAGGGGGATGGCTACACCTTC.

This clone was found a few times. An end of the junction does not agree with germline; a read error may underlie this. The V call is TRBV5-1, the J call TRBJ2-1, with 8 bases identical to TRBD2. The CDR3 totals 15 residues. Germline V CDR1 and CDR2: SGHRS, YFSETQ. In DNA form, the CDR3 reads TGCGCCAGCAGCTTGGTTCCTAGCGGGTACACTGAGCAGTTCTTC. Translated, it gives CASSLVPSGYTEQFF. Full variable domain (remainder filled in from reference TRBV5-1 and TRBJ2-1): KAGVTQTPRYLIKTRGQQVTLSCSPISGHRSVSWYQQTPGQGLQFLFEYFSETQRNKGNFPGRFSGRQFSNSRSEMNVSTLELGDSALYLCASSLVPSGYTEQFFGPGTRLTVL.

This chain connects TRBV4-1 to TRBJ1-5; a possible D gene is TRBD1 (6 bases). From germline, CDR1 is MGHRA and CDR2 YSYEKL. CDR3 length equals 17 residues. Trimming stripped 1 base from V and 1 base from J, with 14 bases between. CDR3 in amino acids: CASSQGMAGASNQPQHF. The CDR3 DNA reads TGCGCCAGCAGCCAAGGTATGGCAGGGGCGAGCAATCAGCCCCAGCATTTT.

This rearrangement joins TRBV19 to TRBJ1-2; TRBD1 matches at 8 bases. The CDR3 is made up of 14 amino acids. The V segment lost 7 bases and the J segment 4 bases; nucleotides outside the gene matches: 8. Germline lookup yields CDR1 LNHDA and CDR2 SQIVND (reference sequence). CDR3 residues: CASTPTGTGYGYTF. The CDR3 DNA is TGTGCCAGTACCCCGACCGGGACAGGCTATGGCTACACCTTC.

The chain has TRBV11-1 and TRBJ2-2; no clear D gene. CDR3 size: 15 residues. CDR1 is SGHAT and CDR2 is FQDESV in the germline V gene (reference sequence). V was pared by 4 bases and J by 1 base, with 10 bases between. The CDR3 nucleotides read TGTGCCAGCAGCTCGGGCCCCTTGAACACCGGGGAGCTGTTTTTT. Its translation: CASSSGPLNTGELFF.

V usage is TRBV29-1 and J usage is TRBJ2-1; D remains unclear. Trimming took off 2 bases at V and 8 bases at J, with 7 bases between the two ends. Germline V gene sequence: CDR1 SQVTM, CDR2 ANQGSEA. The length of the CDR3 is 11 residues. CDR3 bases: TGCAGCGTTGAACCCTCCCATGAGCAGTTCTTC. It codes for CSVEPSHEQFF.

The J gene is TRBJ1-5, the V gene TRBV6-2 or TRBV6-3; D gene unclear. Germline loops: CDR1 MNHEY, CDR2 SVGEGT. CDR3 size: 16 residues. V lost 1 base to trimming and J lost 2 bases, with 12 bases between them. The CDR3 protein is CASSYFIGSRNQPQHF. The CDR3 DNA sequence: TGTGCCAGCAGTTACTTTATTGGGAGTCGCAATCAGCCCCAGCATTTT.

The chain joins TRBV18 to TRBJ1-3, with a possible D match to TRBD1 (5 bases). CDR3 size: 16 residues. Germline V CDR1 and CDR2: KGHSH, LQKENI. Trimming cost V 4 bases and J 0 bases, with 13 bases left between them. The CDR3 DNA follows: TGTGCCAGCTCACAGGCGGGGACGGGCTCTGGAAACACCATATATTTT. Translated, it gives CASSQAGTGSGNTIYF.

This clone was recorded once. The chain combines TRBV7-2 with TRBJ2-2, with 7 bases matching TRBD2. This CDR3 spans 15 amino acids. Trimming removed 1 base from V and 4 bases from J; junction bases left unmatched: 3. CDR1 is SGHTA and CDR2 is FQGNSA in the germline V gene. CDR3 sequence: CASSLGGGPTGELFF. DNA for the CDR3: TGTGCCAGCAGCTTAGGCGGGGGACCCACCGGGGAGCTGTTTTTT.

The rearrangement joins TRBV7-2 to TRBJ1-4, with a possible D match to TRBD1 (6 bases). The CDR3 contains 15 residues. Germline-derived CDR1 and CDR2 are SGHTA and FQGNSA. The ends were cut back, 4 bases at V and 5 bases at J, with 14 bases in the middle. The CDR3 here is CASSYRRGTNEKLFF. CDR3 DNA sequence: TGTGCCAGCAGCTACAGAAGGGGGACCAATGAAAAACTGTTTTTT. Using reference TRBV7-2 and TRBJ1-4 for the parts outside the CDR3, the full variable domain is GAGVSQSPSNKVTEKGKDVELRCDPISGHTALYWYRQSLGQGLEFLIYFQGNSAPDKSGLPSDRFSAERTGGSVSTLTIQRTQQEDSAVYLCASSYRRGTNEKLFFGSGTQLSVL.

This clone was recorded at least ten times. The chain carries TRBV29-1 and TRBJ1-2, with a weak D call TRBD1 (5 bases). Germline V gene sequence: CDR1 SQVTM, CDR2 ANQGSEA. V was shortened by 7 bases and J by 4 bases, with 16 bases between the two germline ends. The CDR3 totals 13 residues. CDR3 sequence reads: CSAEPGVGYGYTF. The CDR3 DNA follows: TGCAGCGCAGAGCCGGGGGTTGGCTATGGCTACACCTTC.

The J gene is TRBJ1-3, the V gene TRBV4-1, with D uncertain. V was cut by 5 bases and J by 0 bases, with 11 bases left in between. CDR1 is MGHRA, CDR2 YSYEKL, per germline. The CDR3 is 15 residues long. The CDR3 reads CASSSGLLSGNTIYF. CDR3 in DNA: TGCGCCAGCAGCTCCGGGCTTCTCTCTGGAAACACCATATATTTT.

V gene TRBV5-4 combines with J gene TRBJ2-3, with TRBD2 identical over 9 bases. V shed 4 bases, J shed 4 bases, and the junction held 7 bases outside the gene matches. The germline CDR1 and CDR2 sequences are SGHNT and YYREEE (reference sequence). This CDR3 is 15 amino acids long. The CDR3 loop reads CASSLRGGQADTQYF. DNA for the CDR3: TGTGCCAGCAGCCTGCGGGGGGGCCAGGCAGATACGCAGTATTTT.

The chain uses TRBV5-1 and TRBJ1-2; D gene ambiguous. The CDR3 length is 14 residues. The V end lost 2 bases, the J end lost 1 base, and 9 bases lay between the germline ends. Per the germline V gene, CDR1 is SGHRS and CDR2 is YFSETQ. The CDR3 sequence: CASSFQGINYGYTF. The CDR3 DNA is TGCGCCAGCAGCTTCCAAGGGATTAACTATGGCTACACCTTC.

This chain links TRBV7-2 with TRBJ1-6; D remains ambiguous. This CDR3 contains 13 residues. The V gene's germline CDR1 is SGHTA and CDR2 FQGNSA. The ends were cut back, 2 bases at V and 8 bases at J, with 7 bases in the middle. The CDR3 is CASSLQKDSPLHF. The CDR3 DNA reads as TGTGCCAGCAGCTTACAGAAGGATTCACCCCTCCACTTT.

This rearrangement joins TRBV5-8 to TRBJ2-6; 9 bases match TRBD1. Germline V lookup: CDR1 SGHTS, CDR2 YDEGEE. V shed 4 bases and J 0 bases; nucleotides not matched to a gene: 8. The CDR3 runs 18 residues. The CDR3: CASSPPQGAVSGANVLTF. The CDR3 DNA follows: TGTGCCAGCAGCCCCCCACAGGGGGCGGTCTCTGGGGCCAACGTCCTGACTTTC.

The rearrangement joins TRBV19 to TRBJ2-2; tentatively, D is TRBD1 or TRBD2 (5 bases each). There are 15 residues in the CDR3. With 3 bases removed from V and 1 base from J, the gap between germline ends came to 9 bases. Per germline, CDR1 LNHDA and CDR2 SQIVND (reference sequence). This CDR3 is CASSIRDGNTGELFF. Here the CDR3 DNA reads TGTGCCAGTAGTATTAGGGACGGGAACACCGGGGAGCTGTTTTTT.

V usage is TRBV28 and J usage is TRBJ1-1; D is undetermined. Germline loops: CDR1 MDHEN, CDR2 SYDVKM. The CDR3 extends over 12 amino acids. The germline V and J ends were trimmed by 6 bases and 11 bases, with 16 bases remaining between them. The CDR3 loop reads CASSLDPRGAFF. CDR3 DNA: TGTGCCAGCAGCTTGGATCCACGTGGGGCTTTCTTT.

This chain uses TRBV6-5 with TRBJ1-2; no firm D call. CDR1 is MNHEY and CDR2 is SVGAGI in the germline V gene. V was shortened by 0 bases and J by 3 bases, with 8 bases between the two germline ends. This CDR3 spans 14 amino acids. DNA of the CDR3: TGTGCCAGCAGTTACTCATACGGGGACTATGGCTACACCTTC. Translated: CASSYSYGDYGYTF.

This rearrangement joins TRBV6-1 to TRBJ1-2; 9 nucleotides agree with TRBD1. The V segment lost 2 bases and the J segment 1 base; nucleotides outside the gene matches: 11. The germline V gene has CDR1 MNHNS and CDR2 SASEGT. The CDR3 totals 18 residues. The CDR3 sequence: CASSETGTGLGGNYGYTF. The CDR3 region has the DNA TGTGCCAGCAGTGAAACCGGGACAGGGTTGGGGGGTAACTATGGCTACACCTTC.

The V gene is TRBV29-1, the J gene TRBJ2-3; D call uncertain. The CDR3 extends over 13 amino acids. Trimming cost V 3 bases and J 0 bases, with 7 bases left between them. Germline V gene lookup returns CDR1 SQVTM and CDR2 ANQGSEA. Here the CDR3 DNA reads TGCAGCGTTGACCGCACTAGCACAGATACGCAGTATTTT. Protein sequence: CSVDRTSTDTQYF.

The chain is built from TRBV20-1 and TRBJ1-4; 7 bases are a match to TRBD1. The CDR3 runs to 14 residues. CDR1 DFQATT and CDR2 SNEGSKA come from the germline V gene (reference sequence). With V trimmed by 3 bases and J by 7 bases, 8 bases remained unmatched. The CDR3 loop is CSASYGQAGEKLFF. In DNA, the CDR3 is TGCAGTGCTAGTTACGGACAGGCTGGTGAAAAACTGTTTTTT.

This clone was seen only a few times. The V and J genes are TRBV7-8 and TRBJ1-4; unclear D gene. From germline, CDR1 is SGHVS and CDR2 FQNEAQ. V was shortened by 3 bases and J by 5 bases, with 10 bases between the two germline ends. The CDR3 is 14 residues long. The CDR3 protein is CASSFKRVNEKLFF. The CDR3 bases are TGTGCCAGCAGCTTTAAAAGGGTCAATGAAAAACTGTTTTTT. The complete variable domain, with remaining parts taken from reference TRBV7-8 and TRBJ1-4, reads GAGVSQSPRYKVAKRGQDVALRCDPISGHVSLFWYQQALGQGPEFLTYFQNEAQLDKSGLPSDRFFAERPEGSVSTLKIQRTQQEDSAVYLCASSFKRVNEKLFFGSGTQLSVL.

The genes are TRBV6-2 or TRBV6-3 and TRBJ2-1; 7 bases align to TRBD2. The CDR3 extends over 13 amino acids. V gave up 6 bases and J gave up 6 bases; unmatched junction bases: 5. CDR1 and CDR2 from the germline V gene are MNHEY and SVGEGT. CDR3 sequence reads: CASSHGGTNEQFF. The DNA for the CDR3 is TGTGCCAGCAGCCACGGGGGGACCAATGAGCAGTTCTTC.

The chain has TRBV5-5 and TRBJ2-6, with 9 bases lining up with TRBD1. This CDR3 contains 18 residues. Germline lookup yields CDR1 SGHKS and CDR2 YYEKEE (reference sequence). J gave up 2 bases and V 0 bases, and 6 bases lay outside the gene matches. The CDR3 bases are TGTGCCAGCAGCTTGGCGGGACAGGGAGTCACTGGGGCCAACGTCCTGACTTTC. Its translation: CASSLAGQGVTGANVLTF.